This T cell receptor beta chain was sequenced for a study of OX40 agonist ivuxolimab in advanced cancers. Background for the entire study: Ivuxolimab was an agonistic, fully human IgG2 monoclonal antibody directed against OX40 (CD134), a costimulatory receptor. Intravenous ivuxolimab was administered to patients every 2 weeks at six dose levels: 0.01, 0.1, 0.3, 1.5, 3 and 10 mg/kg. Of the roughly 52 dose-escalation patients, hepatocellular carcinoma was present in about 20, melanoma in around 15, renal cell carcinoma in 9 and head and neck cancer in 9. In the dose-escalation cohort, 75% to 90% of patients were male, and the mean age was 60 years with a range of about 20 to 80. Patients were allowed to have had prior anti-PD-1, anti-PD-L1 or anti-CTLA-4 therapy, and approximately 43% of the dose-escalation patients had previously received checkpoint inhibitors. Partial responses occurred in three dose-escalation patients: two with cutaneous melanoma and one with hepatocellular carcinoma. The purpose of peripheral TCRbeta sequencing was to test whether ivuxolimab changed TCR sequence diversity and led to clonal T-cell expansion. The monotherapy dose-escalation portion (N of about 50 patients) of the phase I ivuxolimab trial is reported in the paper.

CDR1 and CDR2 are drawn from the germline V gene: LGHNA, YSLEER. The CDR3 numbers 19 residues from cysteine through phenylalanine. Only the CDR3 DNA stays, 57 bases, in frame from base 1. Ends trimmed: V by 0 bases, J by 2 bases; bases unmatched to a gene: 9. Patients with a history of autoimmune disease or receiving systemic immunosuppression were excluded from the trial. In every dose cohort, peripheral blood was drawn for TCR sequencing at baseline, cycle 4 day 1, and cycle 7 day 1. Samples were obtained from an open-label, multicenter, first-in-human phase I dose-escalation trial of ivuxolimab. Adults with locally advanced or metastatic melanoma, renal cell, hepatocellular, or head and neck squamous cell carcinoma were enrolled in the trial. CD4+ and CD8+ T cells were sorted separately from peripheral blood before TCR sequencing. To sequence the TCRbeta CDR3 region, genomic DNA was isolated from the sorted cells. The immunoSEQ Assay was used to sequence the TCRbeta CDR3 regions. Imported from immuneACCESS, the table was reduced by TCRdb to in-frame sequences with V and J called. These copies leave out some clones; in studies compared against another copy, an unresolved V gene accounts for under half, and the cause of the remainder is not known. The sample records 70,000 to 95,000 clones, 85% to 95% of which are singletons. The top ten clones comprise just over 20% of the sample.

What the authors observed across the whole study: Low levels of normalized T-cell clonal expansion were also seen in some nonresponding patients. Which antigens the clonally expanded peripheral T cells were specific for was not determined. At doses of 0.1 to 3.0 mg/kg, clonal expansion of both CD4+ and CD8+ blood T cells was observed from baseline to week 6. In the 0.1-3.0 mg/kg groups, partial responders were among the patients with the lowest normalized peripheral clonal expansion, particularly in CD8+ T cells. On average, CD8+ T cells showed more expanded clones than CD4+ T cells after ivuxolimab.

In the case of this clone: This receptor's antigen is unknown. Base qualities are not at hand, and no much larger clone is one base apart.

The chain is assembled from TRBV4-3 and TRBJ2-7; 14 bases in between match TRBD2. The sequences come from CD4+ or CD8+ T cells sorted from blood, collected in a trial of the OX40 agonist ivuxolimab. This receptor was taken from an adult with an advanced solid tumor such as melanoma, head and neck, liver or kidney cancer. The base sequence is TGCGCCAGCAGCCAAGAACGACTAGCGGGGGGGCCCTACACCTACGAGCAGTACTTC. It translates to CASSQERLAGGPYTYEQYF.